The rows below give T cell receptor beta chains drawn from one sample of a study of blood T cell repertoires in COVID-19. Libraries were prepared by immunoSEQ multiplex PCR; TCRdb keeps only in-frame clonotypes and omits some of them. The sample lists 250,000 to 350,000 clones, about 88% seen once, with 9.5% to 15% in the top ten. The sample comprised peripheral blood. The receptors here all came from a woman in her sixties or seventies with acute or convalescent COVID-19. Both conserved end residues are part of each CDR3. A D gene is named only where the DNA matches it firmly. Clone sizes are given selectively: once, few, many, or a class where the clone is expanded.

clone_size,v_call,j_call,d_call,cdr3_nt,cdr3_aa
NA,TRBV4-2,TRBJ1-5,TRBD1,TGTGCCAGCAGCCAACTACAGGGGGCCGGCAATCAGCCCCAGCATTTT,CASSQLQGAGNQPQHF
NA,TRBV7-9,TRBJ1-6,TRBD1,TGTGCCAGCAGCCTCGAGACAGGGTCCTCACCCCTCCACTTT,CASSLETGSSPLHF
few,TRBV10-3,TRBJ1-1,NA,TGTGCCATCAGTGAGTCTGACTCCCCGAGGACTGAAGCTTTCTTT,CAISESDSPRTEAFF
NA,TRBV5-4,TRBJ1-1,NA,TGTGCCAGCAGCTCGGATCTTGGGGGCACCTTGAACACTGAAGCTTTCTTT,CASSSDLGGTLNTEAFF
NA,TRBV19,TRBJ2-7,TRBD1,TGTGCCAGTAGTCTTTCAACAAGGGGGCGCTCCTACGAGCAGTACTTC,CASSLSTRGRSYEQYF
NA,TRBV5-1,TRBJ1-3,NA,TGCGCCAGCAGCCCGGGGGGGCACATTGGAAACACCATATATTTT,CASSPGGHIGNTIYF
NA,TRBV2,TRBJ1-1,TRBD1,TGTGCCAGCTTAGGGGACAGGGTAATAATCACTGAAGCTTTCTTT,CASLGDRVIITEAFF
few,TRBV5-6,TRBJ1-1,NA,TGTGCCAGCAGCTTGGACGGGGGAGCTTTCTTT,CASSLDGGAFF
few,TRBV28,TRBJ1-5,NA,TGTGCCAGCAGTCCGGACAGAGCTTATAGCAATCAGCCCCAGCATTTT,CASSPDRAYSNQPQHF
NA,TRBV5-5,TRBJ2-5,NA,TGTGCCAGCAGCCCGGTTACGGGGGAAGAGACCCAGTACTTC,CASSPVTGEETQYF
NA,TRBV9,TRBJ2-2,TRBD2,TGTGCCAGCAGCATTCGAGCGGGAGGGCCCGTGGACGGGGAGCTGTTTTTT,CASSIRAGGPVDGELFF
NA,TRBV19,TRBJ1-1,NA,TGTGCCAGTAGTTCACAGGCTTCGAGAGAAGCTTTCTTT,CASSSQASREAFF
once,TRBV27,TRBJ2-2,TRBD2,TGTGCCAGCAGCCCGCTTGTAGCGGGAGGAGGGACCGGGGAGCTGTTTTTT,CASSPLVAGGGTGELFF
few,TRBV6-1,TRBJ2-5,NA,TGTGCCAGCAGTGCACTCACCCGGACAGCAACTCAAGAGACCCAGTACTTC,CASSALTRTATQETQYF
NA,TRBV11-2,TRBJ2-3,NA,TGTGCCAGCAGCTTCGGGAGCGGACCAGATACGCAGTATTTT,CASSFGSGPDTQYF
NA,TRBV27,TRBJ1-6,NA,TGTGCCAGCAGTAGTCAGTATAATTCACCCCTCCACTTT,CASSSQYNSPLHF
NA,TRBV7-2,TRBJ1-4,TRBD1,TGTGCCAGCAGCTTAGGTCCCTTGACAGGGGGGGAAAAACTGTTTTTT,CASSLGPLTGGEKLFF
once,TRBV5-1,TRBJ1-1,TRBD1,TGCGCCAGCAGGAATGGACAGGGCGTGAACACTGAAGCTTTCTTT,CASRNGQGVNTEAFF
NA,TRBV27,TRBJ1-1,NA,TGTGCCAGCAGTCCTGGGCCGGTGCCTAAGGCGGAAGCTTTCTTT,CASSPGPVPKAEAFF
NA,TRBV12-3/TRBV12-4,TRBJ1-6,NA,TGTGCCAGCAGTTCCCTTAGACTCCATCCCCTCCACTTT,CASSSLRLHPLHF
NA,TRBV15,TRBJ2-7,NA,TGTGCCACCAGCAGAGACGAGTTGGCAGGGGCTGGCTACGAGCAGTACTTC,CATSRDELAGAGYEQYF
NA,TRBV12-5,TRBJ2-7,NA,TGTGCTAGTGCCGGACAGTCCTACGAGCAGTACTTC,CASAGQSYEQYF
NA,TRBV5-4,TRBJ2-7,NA,TGTGCCAGCAGCTCCGGACAGCCCCCGTCCTACGAGCAGTACTTC,CASSSGQPPSYEQYF
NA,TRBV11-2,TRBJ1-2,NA,TGTGCCAGCAACCCCGGAGTGAACTATGGCTACACCTTC,CASNPGVNYGYTF